This is a list of T cell receptor beta chains from one sample in a study of tumour-infiltrating T cells in Burkitt lymphoma. This table comes from immunoSEQ multiplex PCR, and its TCRdb copy is limited to in-frame clones, with some not included. Here the sample spans around 7,400 clones, 65% to 85% being singletons. Material for sequencing was tumor tissue. The receptors were gathered from a human donor with diffuse large B-cell lymphoma. The CDR3 runs from the conserved cysteine through the conserved F or W. Fields, in order: D gene, J gene, V gene, clone size, CDR3 DNA, CDR3 protein. A D gene is named only where the DNA matches it firmly. Where a row states a size, it is once, few, many or the class of an expanded clone; other rows omit it.

>NA|TRBJ1-4|TRBV6-6|NA
TGTGCCAGCAGTTACGCCCCGGGGACGGCTAATGAAAAACTGTTTTTT
CASSYAPGTANEKLFF
>NA|TRBJ2-5|TRBV19|large
TGTGCCAGTAGTCGGGAAGAGACCCAGTACTTC
CASSREETQYF
>NA|TRBJ1-5|TRBV23-1|NA
TGCGCCAGCAGTCAGTCCCAGCATTTT
CASSQSQHF
>NA|TRBJ1-4|TRBV7-2|once
TGTGCCAGCAGCTTTGGTGGCGAAAAACTGTTTTTT
CASSFGGEKLFF
>NA|TRBJ1-1|TRBV7-2|once
TGTGCCAGCAGATCCGGGAGGAACACTGAAGCTTTCTTT
CASRSGRNTEAFF
>NA|TRBJ2-7|TRBV27|large
TGTGCCAGCAGTTTACGGGGCCCCGACGAGCAGTACTTC
CASSLRGPDEQYF
>NA|TRBJ1-1|TRBV10-2|once
TGCGCCAGCAGTAACCTCCGACAAGGGACACTTGAAGCTTTCTTT
CASSNLRQGTLEAFF
>TRBD2|TRBJ2-1|TRBV10-2|few
TGCGCCAGCAGTGATTCACTAGCGGGGAATGAGCAGTTCTTC
CASSDSLAGNEQFF
>NA|TRBJ2-1|TRBV13|NA
TGTGCCAGCAGCCAGACGGACGCTGAGCAGTTCTTC
CASSQTDAEQFF
>NA|TRBJ1-4|TRBV6-5|NA
TGTGCCAGCAGATTTACAGGGACCGGAGATGAAAAACTGTTTTTT
CASRFTGTGDEKLFF
>NA|TRBJ2-3|TRBV25-1|NA
TGTGCCAGCAGTGACGCAAACACAGATACGCAGTATTTT
CASSDANTDTQYF
>NA|TRBJ2-7|TRBV27|few
TGTGCCAGCCGGGGTCCCGAACTCGAGCAGTACTTC
CASRGPELEQYF
>TRBD2|TRBJ2-5|TRBV5-1|medium-sized
TGCGCCAGCAGCTTGGCCGGGAGGGAGACCCAGTACTTC
CASSLAGRETQYF
>TRBD1|TRBJ1-2|TRBV18|NA
TGTGCCAGCTCACCCCCGGGACAGGGGGCCTATGGCTACACCTTC
CASSPPGQGAYGYTF
>TRBD1|TRBJ1-6|TRBV9|NA
TGTGCCAGCAGCTTCGGGACAGATAATTCACCCCTCCACTTT
CASSFGTDNSPLHF
>NA|TRBJ2-3|TRBV18|NA
TGTGCCAGCTCACCTGGAGGGGCAGATACGCAGTATTTT
CASSPGGADTQYF
>NA|TRBJ2-6|TRBV7-5|NA
TGTGCCAGAACAAATTGCTGTAGACAAAGTCGGGCCAACGTCCTGACTTTC
CARTNCCRQSRANVLTF
>NA|TRBJ1-2|TRBV9|NA
TGTGCCAGCAGCTGGGGCAACTATGGCTACACCTTC
CASSWGNYGYTF
>NA|TRBJ2-2|TRBV6-5|NA
TGTGCCAGCAGTTATGAGGGGCTGAACACCGGGGAGCTGTTTTTT
CASSYEGLNTGELFF
>NA|TRBJ2-6|TRBV5-1|NA
TGCGCCAGCAGCTTGGTGGGAGGTGGGGCCAACGTCCTGACTTTC
CASSLVGGGANVLTF
>TRBD2|TRBJ2-5|TRBV5-5|NA
TGTGCCAGCAGCTTGACTGCTTCGCGGGGGGCTCAAGAGACCCAGTACTTC
CASSLTASRGAQETQYF
>NA|TRBJ2-7|TRBV5-1|NA
TGCGCCAGCAGCTTGTATGACAGTTCCTACGAGCAGTACTTC
CASSLYDSSYEQYF
>NA|TRBJ1-5|TRBV7-7|NA
TGTGCTAGCAGCCCAGGGCGACAGCCCCAGCATTTT
CASSPGRQPQHF